Below are 6 T cell receptor beta chains sequenced from a single sample in a study of blood T cell repertoires in COVID-19. Produced via immunoSEQ multiplex PCR; TCRdb's table is partial and in-frame only. The sample holds 200,000 to 250,000 clones, under 95% seen once. The specimen was PBMCs or T cells enriched from blood (not recorded which). The receptor set was obtained from a woman aged 18 to 35 who had recovered from COVID-19.

The rearrangement links TRBV18 to TRBJ1-1; D is uncertain. V lost 3 bases and J 1 base, leaving 15 bases between the germline ends. Germline lookup yields CDR1 KGHSH and CDR2 LQKENI. This CDR3 is 16 amino acids long. The CDR3 is CASSPSRGEGNTEAFF. DNA for the CDR3: TGTGCCAGCTCACCGAGCCGTGGGGAGGGGAACACTGAAGCTTTCTTT.

This chain joins TRBV4-1 and TRBJ1-2, with 9 bases aligning to TRBD1. J lost 12 bases, V lost 1 base, and 9 bases had no gene match. Looked up from germline, CDR1 is MGHRA and CDR2 is YSYEKL. This CDR3 is built from 14 residues. The CDR3 DNA is TGCGCCAGCAGCCAAGGGGACAGGGAAGAAGGACACACCTTC. It translates to CASSQGDREEGHTF.

The chain recombines TRBV20-1 with TRBJ2-3, with TRBD1 matching over 8 bases. CDR3 length: 14 amino acids. Germline lookup yields CDR1 DFQATT and CDR2 SNEGSKA (reference sequence). The V segment lost 6 bases and the J segment 2 bases; nucleotides outside the gene matches: 7. CDR3 sequence (DNA): TGCAGTGCAAGTATGGACAGGGCCACAGATACGCAGTATTTT. Its protein is CSASMDRATDTQYF.

The gene calls are TRBV5-1 and TRBJ1-3; 11 positions match TRBD1. Germline V gene lookup returns CDR1 SGHRS and CDR2 YFSETQ. The ends lost 3 bases at V and 2 bases at J; junction bases unmatched: 4. There are 16 residues in the CDR3. The CDR3 region has the DNA TGCGCCAGCAGCTCTGGACAGGGGGCGCCTGGAAACACCATATATTTT. Its protein product is CASSSGQGAPGNTIYF.

V is TRBV18 and J is TRBJ2-1, with 8 positions matching TRBD2. The V gene's germline CDR1 is KGHSH and CDR2 LQKENI. V was pared by 4 bases and J by 3 bases, with 2 bases of the junction left unmatched. CDR3 length equals 14 residues. The CDR3 region is CASSLSGNYNEQFF. The CDR3 bases are TGTGCCAGCTCACTTAGCGGGAACTACAATGAGCAGTTCTTC.

This sequence joins TRBV19 and TRBJ1-4; 9 bases are a match to TRBD1. CDR3 length equals 17 residues. V gave up 4 bases and J gave up 2 bases; unmatched junction bases: 8. In germline, CDR1 is LNHDA, CDR2 SQIVND (reference sequence). Here the CDR3 reads CASSRSQGARTNEKLFF. The CDR3 nucleotides are TGTGCCAGTAGTAGGTCACAGGGGGCGCGGACTAATGAAAAACTGTTTTTT.